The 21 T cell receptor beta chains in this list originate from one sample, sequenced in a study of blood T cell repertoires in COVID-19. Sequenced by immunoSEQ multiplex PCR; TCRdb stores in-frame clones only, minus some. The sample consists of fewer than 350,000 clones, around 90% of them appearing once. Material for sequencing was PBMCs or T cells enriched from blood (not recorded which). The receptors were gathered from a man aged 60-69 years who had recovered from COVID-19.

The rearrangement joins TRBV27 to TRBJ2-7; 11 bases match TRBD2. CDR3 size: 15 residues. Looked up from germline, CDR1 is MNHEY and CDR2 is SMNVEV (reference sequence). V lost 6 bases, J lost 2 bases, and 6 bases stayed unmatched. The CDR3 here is CASSHTSGGTYEQYF. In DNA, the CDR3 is TGTGCCAGCAGCCATACTAGCGGGGGAACCTACGAGCAGTACTTC.

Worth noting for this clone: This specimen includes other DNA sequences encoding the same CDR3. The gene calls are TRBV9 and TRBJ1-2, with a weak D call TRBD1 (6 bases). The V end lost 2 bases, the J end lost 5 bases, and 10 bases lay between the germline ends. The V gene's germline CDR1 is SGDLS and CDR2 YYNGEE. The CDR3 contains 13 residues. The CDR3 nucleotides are TGTGCCAGCAGCGTCGGACAGAGTTATGGCTACACCTTC. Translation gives CASSVGQSYGYTF. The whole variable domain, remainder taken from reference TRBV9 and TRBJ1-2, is DSGVTQTPKHLITATGQRVTLRCSPRSGDLSVYWYQQSLDQGLQFLIQYYNGEERAKGNILERFSAQQFPDLHSELNLSSLELGDSALYFCASSVGQSYGYTFGSGTRLTVV.

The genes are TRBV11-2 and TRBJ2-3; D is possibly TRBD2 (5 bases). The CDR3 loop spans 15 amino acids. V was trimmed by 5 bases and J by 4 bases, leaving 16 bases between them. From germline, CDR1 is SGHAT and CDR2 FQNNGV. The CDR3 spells CASSRGRLGADTQYF. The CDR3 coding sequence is TGTGCCAGCAGCCGGGGTAGGCTGGGTGCAGATACGCAGTATTTT.

The CDR3, as DNA: TGTGCCAGCAGCGGCGGGCCGGGGAAGTACGAGCAGTACTTC. Protein product: CASSGGPGKYEQYF. This sequence joins TRBV5-5 and TRBJ2-7; D perhaps matches TRBD2 (5 bases). Trimming shortened V by 4 bases and J by 4 bases, and 15 bases separated the two germline ends. In germline, CDR1 is SGHKS, CDR2 YYEKEE (reference sequence). The CDR3 covers 14 residues. Complete variable domain (other parts from reference TRBV5-5 and TRBJ2-7): DAGVTQSPTHLIKTRGQQVTLRCSPISGHKSVSWYQQVLGQGPQFIFQYYEKEERGRGNFPDRFSARQFPNYSSELNVNALLLGDSALYLCASSGGPGKYEQYFGPGTRLTVT.

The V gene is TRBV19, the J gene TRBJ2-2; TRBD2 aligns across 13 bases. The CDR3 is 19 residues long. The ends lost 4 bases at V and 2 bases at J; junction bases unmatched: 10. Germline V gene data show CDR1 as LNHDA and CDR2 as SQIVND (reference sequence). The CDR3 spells CASSTPTGTSGINTGELFF. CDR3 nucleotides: TGTGCCAGTAGTACTCCGACGGGGACTAGCGGGATTAACACCGGGGAGCTGTTTTTT.

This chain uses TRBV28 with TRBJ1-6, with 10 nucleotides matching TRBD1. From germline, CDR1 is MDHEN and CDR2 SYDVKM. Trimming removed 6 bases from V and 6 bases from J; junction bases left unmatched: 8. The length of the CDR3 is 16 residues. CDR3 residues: CASSPLDRGPNSPLHF. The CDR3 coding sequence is TGTGCCAGCAGCCCCCTAGACAGGGGGCCTAATTCACCCCTCCACTTT.

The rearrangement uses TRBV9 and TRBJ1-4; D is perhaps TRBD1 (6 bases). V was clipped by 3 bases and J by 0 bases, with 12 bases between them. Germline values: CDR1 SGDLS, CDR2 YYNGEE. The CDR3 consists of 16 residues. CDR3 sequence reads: CASSGQERATNEKLFF. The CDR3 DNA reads TGTGCCAGCAGCGGACAGGAGCGTGCAACTAATGAAAAACTGTTTTTT.

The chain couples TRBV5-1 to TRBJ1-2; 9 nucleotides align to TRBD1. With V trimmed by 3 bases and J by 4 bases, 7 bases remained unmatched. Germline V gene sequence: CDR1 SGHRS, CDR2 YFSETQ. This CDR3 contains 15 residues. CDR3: CASSYDTGGIYGYTF. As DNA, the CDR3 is TGCGCCAGCAGCTATGATACAGGGGGCATCTATGGCTACACCTTC.

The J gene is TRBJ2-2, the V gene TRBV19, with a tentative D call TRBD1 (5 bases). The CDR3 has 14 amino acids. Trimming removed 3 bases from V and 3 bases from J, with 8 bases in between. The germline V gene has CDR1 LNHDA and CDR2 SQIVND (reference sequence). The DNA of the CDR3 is TGTGCCAGTAGTATCAGGGTTCACACCGGGGAGCTGTTTTTT. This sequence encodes CASSIRVHTGELFF.

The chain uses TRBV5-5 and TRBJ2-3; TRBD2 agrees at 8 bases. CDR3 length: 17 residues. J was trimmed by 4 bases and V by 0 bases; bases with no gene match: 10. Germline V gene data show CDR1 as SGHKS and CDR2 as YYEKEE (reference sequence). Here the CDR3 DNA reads TGTGCCAGCAGCTTGGCCGCGACTAGCGCAGGGGCAGATACGCAGTATTTT. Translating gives CASSLAATSAGADTQYF.

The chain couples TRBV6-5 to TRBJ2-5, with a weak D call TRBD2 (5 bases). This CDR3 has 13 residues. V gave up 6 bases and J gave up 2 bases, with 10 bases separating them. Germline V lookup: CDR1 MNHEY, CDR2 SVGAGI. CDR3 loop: CASRPRRQETQYF. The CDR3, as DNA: TGTGCCAGCAGGCCCCGGAGGCAAGAGACCCAGTACTTC.

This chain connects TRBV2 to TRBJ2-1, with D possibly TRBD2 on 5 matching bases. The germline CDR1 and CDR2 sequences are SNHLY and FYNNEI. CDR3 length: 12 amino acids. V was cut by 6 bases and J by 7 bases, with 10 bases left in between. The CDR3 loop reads CASRDRGNEQFF. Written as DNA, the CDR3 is TGTGCCAGCAGGGACCGAGGGAATGAGCAGTTCTTC.

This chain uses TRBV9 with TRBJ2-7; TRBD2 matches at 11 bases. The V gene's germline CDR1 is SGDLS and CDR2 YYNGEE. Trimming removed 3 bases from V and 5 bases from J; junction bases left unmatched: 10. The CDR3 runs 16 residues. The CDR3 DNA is TGTGCCAGCAGCGAAAGACTAGCGGGAAATTGGAACGAGCAGTACTTC. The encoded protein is CASSERLAGNWNEQYF. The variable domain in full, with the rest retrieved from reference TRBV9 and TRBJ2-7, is DSGVTQTPKHLITATGQRVTLRCSPRSGDLSVYWYQQSLDQGLQFLIQYYNGEERAKGNILERFSAQQFPDLHSELNLSSLELGDSALYFCASSERLAGNWNEQYFGPGTRLTVT.

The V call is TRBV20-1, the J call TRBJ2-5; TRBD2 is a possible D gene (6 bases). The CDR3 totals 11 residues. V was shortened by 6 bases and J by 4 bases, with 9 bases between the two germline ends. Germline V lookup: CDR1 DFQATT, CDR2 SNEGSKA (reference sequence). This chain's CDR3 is CSAPGVETQYF. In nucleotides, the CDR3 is TGCAGTGCGCCGGGGGTAGAGACCCAGTACTTC.

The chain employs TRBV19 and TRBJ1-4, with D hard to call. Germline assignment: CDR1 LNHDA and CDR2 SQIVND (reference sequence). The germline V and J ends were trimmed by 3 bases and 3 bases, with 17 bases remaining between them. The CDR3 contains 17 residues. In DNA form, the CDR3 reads TGTGCCAGTAGTATCTCCGGTTACCGCACCCCTAATGAAAAACTGTTTTTT. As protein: CASSISGYRTPNEKLFF.

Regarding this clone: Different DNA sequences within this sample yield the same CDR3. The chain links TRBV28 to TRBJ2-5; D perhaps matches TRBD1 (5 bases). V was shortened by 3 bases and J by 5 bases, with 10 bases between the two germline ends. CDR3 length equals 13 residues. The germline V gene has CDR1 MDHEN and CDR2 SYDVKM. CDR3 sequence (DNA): TGTGCCAGCAGTTTTCTGGGGCGGGAGACCCAGTACTTC. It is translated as CASSFLGRETQYF.

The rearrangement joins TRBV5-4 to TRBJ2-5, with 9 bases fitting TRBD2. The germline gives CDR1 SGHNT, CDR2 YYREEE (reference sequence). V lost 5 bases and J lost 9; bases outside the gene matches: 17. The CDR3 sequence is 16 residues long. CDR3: CASRGSTSGQSSAQYF. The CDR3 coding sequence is TGTGCCAGCAGGGGCTCGACTAGCGGCCAATCGAGCGCCCAGTACTTC.

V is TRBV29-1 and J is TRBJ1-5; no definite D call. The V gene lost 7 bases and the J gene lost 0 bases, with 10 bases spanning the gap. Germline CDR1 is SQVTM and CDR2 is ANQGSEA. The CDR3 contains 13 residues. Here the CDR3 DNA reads TGCAGCGCCGGCACAAGTAGCAATCAGCCCCAGCATTTT. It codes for CSAGTSSNQPQHF.

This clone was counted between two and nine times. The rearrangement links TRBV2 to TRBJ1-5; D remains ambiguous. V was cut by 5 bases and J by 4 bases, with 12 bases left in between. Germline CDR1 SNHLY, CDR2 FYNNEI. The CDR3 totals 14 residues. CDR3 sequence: CASSPGLPNQPQHF. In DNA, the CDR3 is TGTGCCAGCAGTCCAGGCCTTCCGAATCAGCCCCAGCATTTT.

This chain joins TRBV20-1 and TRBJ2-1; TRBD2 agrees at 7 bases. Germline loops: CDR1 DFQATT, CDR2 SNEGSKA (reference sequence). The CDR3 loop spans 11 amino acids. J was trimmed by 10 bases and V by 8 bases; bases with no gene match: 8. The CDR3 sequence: CSRGGSLEQFF. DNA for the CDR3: TGCAGTCGGGGCGGGAGCTTGGAGCAGTTCTTC.

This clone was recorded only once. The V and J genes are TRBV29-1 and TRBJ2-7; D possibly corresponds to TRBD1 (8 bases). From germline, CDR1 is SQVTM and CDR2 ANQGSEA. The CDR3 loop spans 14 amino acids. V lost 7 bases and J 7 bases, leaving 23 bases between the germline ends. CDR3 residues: CSATYRGGRGEQYF. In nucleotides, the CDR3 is TGCAGCGCAACATACAGGGGGGGAAGAGGTGAGCAGTACTTC.